This paragraph covers one TCR beta chain sequence. Its target is unknown. The length of the CDR3 is 12 residues. Trimming removed 7 bases from V and 6 bases from J, with 16 bases in between. The germline V gene encodes CDR1 SQVTM and CDR2 ANQGSEA. The data originate from a study of a mutant IDH1 vaccine in newly diagnosed glioma. Turning to the study itself: Patients got their first vaccination 4-6 weeks after radiotherapy alone, or with temozolomide cycles. Averaging 40.4 years of age, treated patients were roughly 60% male and 37.5% female.

Profiled with immunoSEQ multiplex PCR; TCRdb holds only in-frame clones, not every one. The sample holds approximately 50,000 clones; roughly nine tenths are singletons and the top ten take about 1.6%. The sample's time point: week 35, safety follow-up. Each dose delivered 300 ug of mutant IDH1 20-mer peptide subcutaneously with imiquimod. The starting material was PBMCs, obtained from a glioma patient whose treatment included an IDH1 peptide vaccine. V gene TRBV29-1 combines with J gene TRBJ2-7; possibly TRBD2 for D (6 bases). This receptor was identified in a man in his forties with glioma. The CDR3 coding sequence is TGCAGCGCTGCTCCAGGCGGGGCCGAGCAGTACTTC. Its protein product is CSAAPGGAEQYF.